This T cell receptor beta chain was found in a study of T cell responses to AZD1222 COVID-19 vaccine. Here immunoSEQ multiplex PCR was the method, and the copy in TCRdb shows in-frame clones only, minus some. This table holds about 160,000 clones, 80% to 90% found once. V was cut by 0 bases and J by 0 bases, with 9 bases left in between. The V gene's germline CDR1 is LGHNA and CDR2 YNFKEQ. The CDR3 covers 17 residues. The study, taken as a whole, reports: As reported, nearly half of all spike-specific TCRs target variant regions that are unmutated.

A remark on this clone: Its antigen is undetermined.

Sequencing was performed on peripheral blood, taken on day 0 of AZD1222 vaccination. The chain has TRBV4-2 and TRBJ1-6, with D unresolved. The TCR originated in an adult in good health. CDR3 region: CASSQDVASSYNSPLHF. Written as DNA, the CDR3 is TGTGCCAGCAGCCAAGATGTGGCGAGCTCCTATAATTCACCCCTCCACTTT.